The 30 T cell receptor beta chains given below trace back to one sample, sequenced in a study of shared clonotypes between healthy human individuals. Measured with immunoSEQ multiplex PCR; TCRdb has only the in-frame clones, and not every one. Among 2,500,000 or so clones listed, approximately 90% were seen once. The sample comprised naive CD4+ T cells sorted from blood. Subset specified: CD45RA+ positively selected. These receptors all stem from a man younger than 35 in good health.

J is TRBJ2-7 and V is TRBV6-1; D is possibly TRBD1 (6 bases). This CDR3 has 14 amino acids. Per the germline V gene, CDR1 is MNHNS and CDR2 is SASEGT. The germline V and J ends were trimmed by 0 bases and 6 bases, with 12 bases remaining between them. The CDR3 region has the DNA TGTGCCAGCAGTGAAGCTACAGGGTTGGGCGAGCAGTACTTC. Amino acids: CASSEATGLGEQYF.

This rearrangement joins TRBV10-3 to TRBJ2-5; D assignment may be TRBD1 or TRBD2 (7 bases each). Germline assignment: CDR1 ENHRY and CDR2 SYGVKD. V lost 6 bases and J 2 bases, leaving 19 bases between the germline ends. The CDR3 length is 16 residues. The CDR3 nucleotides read TGTGCCATCAGCACCGGTAGACAGGGAGGGCAAGAGACCCAGTACTTC. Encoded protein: CAISTGRQGGQETQYF.

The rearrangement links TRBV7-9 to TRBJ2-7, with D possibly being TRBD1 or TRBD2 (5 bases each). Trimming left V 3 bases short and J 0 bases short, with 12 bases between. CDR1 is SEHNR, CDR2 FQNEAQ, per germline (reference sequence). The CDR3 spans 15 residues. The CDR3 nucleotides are TGTGCCAGCAGCTTTCCGGGACGGATCTCCTACGAGCAGTACTTC. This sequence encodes CASSFPGRISYEQYF.

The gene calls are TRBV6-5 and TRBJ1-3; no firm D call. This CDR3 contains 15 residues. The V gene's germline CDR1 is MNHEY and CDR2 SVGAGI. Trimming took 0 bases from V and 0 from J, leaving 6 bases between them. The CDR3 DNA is TGTGCCAGCAGTTACTCGGTGGACTCTGGAAACACCATATATTTT. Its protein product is CASSYSVDSGNTIYF.

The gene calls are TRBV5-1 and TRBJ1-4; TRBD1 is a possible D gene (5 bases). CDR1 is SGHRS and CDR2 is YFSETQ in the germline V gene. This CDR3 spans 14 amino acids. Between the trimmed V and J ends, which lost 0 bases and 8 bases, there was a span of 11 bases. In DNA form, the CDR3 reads TGCGCCAGCAGCTTGGGGCAGCAGGGAGAAAAACTGTTTTTT. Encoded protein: CASSLGQQGEKLFF. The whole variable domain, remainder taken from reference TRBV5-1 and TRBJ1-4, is KAGVTQTPRYLIKTRGQQVTLSCSPISGHRSVSWYQQTPGQGLQFLFEYFSETQRNKGNFPGRFSGRQFSNSRSEMNVSTLELGDSALYLCASSLGQQGEKLFFGSGTQLSVL.

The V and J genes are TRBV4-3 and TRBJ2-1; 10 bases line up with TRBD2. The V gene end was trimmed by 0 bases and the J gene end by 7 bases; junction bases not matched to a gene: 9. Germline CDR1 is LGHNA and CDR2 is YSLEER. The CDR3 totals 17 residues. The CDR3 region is CASSQEPSGRNNNEQFF. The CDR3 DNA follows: TGCGCCAGCAGCCAAGAACCTAGCGGGAGAAATAATAATGAGCAGTTCTTC.

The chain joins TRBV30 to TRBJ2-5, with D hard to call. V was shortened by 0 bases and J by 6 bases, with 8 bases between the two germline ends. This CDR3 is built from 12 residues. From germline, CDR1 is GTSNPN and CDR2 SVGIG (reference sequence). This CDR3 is CAWSVLEQTQYF. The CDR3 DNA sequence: TGTGCCTGGAGTGTACTTGAGCAGACCCAGTACTTC. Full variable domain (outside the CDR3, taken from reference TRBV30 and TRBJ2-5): SQTIHQWPATLVQPVGSPLSLECTVEGTSNPNLYWYRQAAGRGLQLLFYSVGIGQISSEVPQNLSASRPQDRQFILSSKKLLLSDSGFYLCAWSVLEQTQYFGPGTRLLVL.

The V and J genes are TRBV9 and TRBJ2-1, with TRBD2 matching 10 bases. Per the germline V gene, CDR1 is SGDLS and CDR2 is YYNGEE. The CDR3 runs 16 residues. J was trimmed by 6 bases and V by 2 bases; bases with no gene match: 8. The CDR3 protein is CASSVGTSGVLNEQFF. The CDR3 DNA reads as TGTGCCAGCAGCGTTGGCACTAGCGGGGTTCTCAATGAGCAGTTCTTC.

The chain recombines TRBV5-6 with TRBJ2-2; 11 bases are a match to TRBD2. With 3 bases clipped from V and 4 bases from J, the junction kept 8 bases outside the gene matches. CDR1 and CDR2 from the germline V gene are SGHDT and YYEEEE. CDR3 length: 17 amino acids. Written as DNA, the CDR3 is TGTGCCAGCAGCTGGAGGGGACTAGCGGAGAGCACCGGGGAGCTGTTTTTT. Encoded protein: CASSWRGLAESTGELFF.

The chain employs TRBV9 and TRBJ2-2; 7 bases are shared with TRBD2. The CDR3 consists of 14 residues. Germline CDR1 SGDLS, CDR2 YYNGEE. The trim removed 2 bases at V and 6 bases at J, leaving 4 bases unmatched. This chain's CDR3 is CASSVRLAAGELFF. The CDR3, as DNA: TGTGCCAGCAGCGTCCGGCTAGCGGCCGGGGAGCTGTTTTTT.

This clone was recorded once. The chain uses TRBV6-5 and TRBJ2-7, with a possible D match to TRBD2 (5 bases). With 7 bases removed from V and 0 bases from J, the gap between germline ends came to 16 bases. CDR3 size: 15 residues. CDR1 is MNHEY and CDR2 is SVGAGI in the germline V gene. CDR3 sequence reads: CASTQREGSSYEQYF. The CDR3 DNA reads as TGTGCCAGCACCCAGCGCGAGGGAAGCTCCTACGAGCAGTACTTC.

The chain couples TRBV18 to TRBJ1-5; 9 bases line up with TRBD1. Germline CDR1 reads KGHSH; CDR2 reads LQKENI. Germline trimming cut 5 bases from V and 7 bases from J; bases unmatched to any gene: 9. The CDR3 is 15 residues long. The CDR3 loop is CASSSGTGKMQPQHF. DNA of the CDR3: TGTGCCAGCTCATCCGGGACAGGGAAAATGCAGCCCCAGCATTTT.

The CDR3: CASSSASDTQYF. CDR3 nucleotides: TGTGCCAGCAGTTCAGCATCAGATACGCAGTATTTT. The rearrangement joins TRBV2 to TRBJ2-3; D gene ambiguous. The CDR3 has 12 amino acids. Trimming stripped 5 bases from V and 4 bases from J, with 7 bases between. Germline CDR1 SNHLY, CDR2 FYNNEI.

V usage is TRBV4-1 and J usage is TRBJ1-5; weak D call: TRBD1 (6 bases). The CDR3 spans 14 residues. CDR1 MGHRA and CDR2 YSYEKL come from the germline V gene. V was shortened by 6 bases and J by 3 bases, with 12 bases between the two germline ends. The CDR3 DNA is TGCGCCAGCAGTCCAGGGGCCCCCAATCAGCCCCAGCATTTT. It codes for CASSPGAPNQPQHF.

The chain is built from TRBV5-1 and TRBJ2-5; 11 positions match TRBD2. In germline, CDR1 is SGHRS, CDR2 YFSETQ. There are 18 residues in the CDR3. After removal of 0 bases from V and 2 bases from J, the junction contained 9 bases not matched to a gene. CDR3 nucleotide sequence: TGCGCCAGCAGCTTGGCCCCTAGCGGGGGGCCCCTGCAAGAGACCCAGTACTTC. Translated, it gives CASSLAPSGGPLQETQYF. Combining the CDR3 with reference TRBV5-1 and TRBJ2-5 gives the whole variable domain KAGVTQTPRYLIKTRGQQVTLSCSPISGHRSVSWYQQTPGQGLQFLFEYFSETQRNKGNFPGRFSGRQFSNSRSEMNVSTLELGDSALYLCASSLAPSGGPLQETQYFGPGTRLLVL.

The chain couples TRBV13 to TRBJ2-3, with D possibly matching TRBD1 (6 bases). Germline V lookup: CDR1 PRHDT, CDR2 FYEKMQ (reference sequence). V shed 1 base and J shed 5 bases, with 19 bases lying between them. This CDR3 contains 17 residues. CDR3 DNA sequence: TGTGCCAGCAGCTTAGAATATCGGGACATGACGGGAGATACGCAGTATTTT. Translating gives CASSLEYRDMTGDTQYF.

This CDR3 reads CASSNSGTGRANEQFF. The CDR3 nucleotides are TGTGCCAGCAGTAACTCCGGGACAGGGAGGGCCAATGAGCAGTTCTTC. The gene calls are TRBV25-1 and TRBJ2-1, with TRBD1 matching over 9 bases. Germline CDR1 reads MGHDK; CDR2 reads SYGVNS. The V segment lost 5 bases and the J segment 6 bases; nucleotides outside the gene matches: 11. The CDR3 consists of 16 residues.

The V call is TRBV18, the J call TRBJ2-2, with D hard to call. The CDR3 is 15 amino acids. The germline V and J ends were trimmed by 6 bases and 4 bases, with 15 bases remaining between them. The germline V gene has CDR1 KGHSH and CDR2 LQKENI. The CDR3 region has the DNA TGTGCCAGCTCCCGCCAGGCCGAACCCACCGGGGAGCTGTTTTTT. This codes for CASSRQAEPTGELFF. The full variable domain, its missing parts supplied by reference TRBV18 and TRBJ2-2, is NAGVMQNPRHLVRRRGQEARLRCSPMKGHSHVYWYRQLPEEGLKFMVYLQKENIIDESGMPKERFSAEFPKEGPSILRIQQVVRGDSAAYFCASSRQAEPTGELFFGEGSRLTVL.

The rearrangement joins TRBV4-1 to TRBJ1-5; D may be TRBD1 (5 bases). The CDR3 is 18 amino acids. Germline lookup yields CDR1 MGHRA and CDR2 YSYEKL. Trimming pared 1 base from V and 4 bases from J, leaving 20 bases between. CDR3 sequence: CASSQGLLARGRNQPQHF. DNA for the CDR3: TGCGCCAGCAGCCAAGGGCTCTTGGCGAGGGGAAGGAATCAGCCCCAGCATTTT.

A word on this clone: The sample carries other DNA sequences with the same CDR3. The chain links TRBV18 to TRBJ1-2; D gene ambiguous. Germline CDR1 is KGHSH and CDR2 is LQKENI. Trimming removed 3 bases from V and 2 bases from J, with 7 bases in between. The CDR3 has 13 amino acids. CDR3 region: CASSPDRNYGYTF. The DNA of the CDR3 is TGTGCCAGCTCACCCGACCGGAACTATGGCTACACCTTC.

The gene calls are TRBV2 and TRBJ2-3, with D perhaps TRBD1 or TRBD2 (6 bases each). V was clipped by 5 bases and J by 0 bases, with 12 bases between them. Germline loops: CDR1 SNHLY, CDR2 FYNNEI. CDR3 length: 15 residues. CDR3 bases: TGTGCCAGCAGTTTCGGGGGCGGGAGCACAGATACGCAGTATTTT. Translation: CASSFGGGSTDTQYF.

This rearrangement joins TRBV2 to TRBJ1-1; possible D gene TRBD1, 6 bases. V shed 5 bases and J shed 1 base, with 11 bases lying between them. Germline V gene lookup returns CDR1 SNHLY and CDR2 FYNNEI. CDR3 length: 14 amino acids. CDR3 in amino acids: CASSYRTENTEAFF. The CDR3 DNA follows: TGTGCCAGCAGTTACAGGACAGAGAACACTGAAGCTTTCTTT. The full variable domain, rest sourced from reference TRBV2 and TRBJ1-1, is EPEVTQTPSHQVTQMGQEVILRCVPISNHLYFYWYRQILGQKVEFLVSFYNNEISEKSEIFDDQFSVERPDGSNFTLKIRSTKLEDSAMYFCASSYRTENTEAFFGQGTRLTVV.

In DNA, the CDR3 is TGTGCCAGCAGCCCCCAGGGAAAGGCCCCCCCAGATACGCAGTATTTT. Translating it yields CASSPQGKAPPDTQYF. The chain links TRBV13 to TRBJ2-3; TRBD1 might be the D (5 bases). Germline V gene lookup returns CDR1 PRHDT and CDR2 FYEKMQ (reference sequence). The length of the CDR3 is 16 residues. Trimming cost V 5 bases and J 4 bases, with 19 bases left between them.

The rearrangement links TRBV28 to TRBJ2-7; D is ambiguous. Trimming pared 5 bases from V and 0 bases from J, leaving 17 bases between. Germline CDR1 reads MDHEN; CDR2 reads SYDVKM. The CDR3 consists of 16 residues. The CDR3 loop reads CASSLRLASDSYEQYF. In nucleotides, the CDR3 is TGTGCCAGCAGTCTTCGATTGGCCTCCGACTCCTACGAGCAGTACTTC.

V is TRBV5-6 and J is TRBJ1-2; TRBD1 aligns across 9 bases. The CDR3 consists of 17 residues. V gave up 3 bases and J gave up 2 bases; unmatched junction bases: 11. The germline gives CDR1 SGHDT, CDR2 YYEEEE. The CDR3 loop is CASSSGTGIKWNYGYTF. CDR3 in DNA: TGTGCCAGCAGCTCCGGGACAGGGATTAAGTGGAACTATGGCTACACCTTC.

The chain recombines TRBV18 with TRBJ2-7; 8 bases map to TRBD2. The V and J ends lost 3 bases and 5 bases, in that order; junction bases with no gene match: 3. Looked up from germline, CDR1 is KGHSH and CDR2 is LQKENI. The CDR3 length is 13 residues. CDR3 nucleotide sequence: TGTGCCAGCTCACCCCGGGAGGGGGACGAGCAGTACTTC. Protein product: CASSPREGDEQYF.

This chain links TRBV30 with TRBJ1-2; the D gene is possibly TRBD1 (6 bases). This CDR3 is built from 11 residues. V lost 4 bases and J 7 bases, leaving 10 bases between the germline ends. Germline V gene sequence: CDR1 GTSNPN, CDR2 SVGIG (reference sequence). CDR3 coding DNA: TGTGCCTGGAAGCGGGGGGCTGGCTACACCTTC. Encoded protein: CAWKRGAGYTF. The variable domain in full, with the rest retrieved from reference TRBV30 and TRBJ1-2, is SQTIHQWPATLVQPVGSPLSLECTVEGTSNPNLYWYRQAAGRGLQLLFYSVGIGQISSEVPQNLSASRPQDRQFILSSKKLLLSDSGFYLCAWKRGAGYTFGSGTRLTVV.

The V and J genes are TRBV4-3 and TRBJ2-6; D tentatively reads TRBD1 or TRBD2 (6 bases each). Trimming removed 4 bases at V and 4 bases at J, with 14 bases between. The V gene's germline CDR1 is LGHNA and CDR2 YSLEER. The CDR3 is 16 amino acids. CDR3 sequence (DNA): TGCGCCAGCAGCCTGACAGGAGGGGAAGGGGCCAACGTCCTGACTTTC. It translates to CASSLTGGEGANVLTF.

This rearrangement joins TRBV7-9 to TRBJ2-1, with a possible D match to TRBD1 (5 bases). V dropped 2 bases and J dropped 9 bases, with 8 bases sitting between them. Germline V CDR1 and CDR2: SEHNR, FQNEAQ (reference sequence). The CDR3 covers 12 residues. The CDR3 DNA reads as TGTGCCAGCAGCTTACAGGGAAGTGAGCAGTTCTTC. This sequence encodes CASSLQGSEQFF.

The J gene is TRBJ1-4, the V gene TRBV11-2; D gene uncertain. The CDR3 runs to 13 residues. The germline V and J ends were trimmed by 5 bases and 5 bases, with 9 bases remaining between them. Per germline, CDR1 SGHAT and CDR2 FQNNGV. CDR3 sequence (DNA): TGTGCCAGCAGCCCCATAAAGAATGAAAAACTGTTTTTT. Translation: CASSPIKNEKLFF.